These 5 T cell receptor beta chains were all obtained from the same sample, sequenced in a study of blood T cell repertoires in COVID-19. Method: immunoSEQ multiplex PCR; TCRdb's copy keeps in-frame clones and lacks some. The sample carries about 170,000 clones, 80% to 95% recorded once. Sequenced input: peripheral blood. These receptors were obtained from a man aged 30 to 39 with COVID-19, enrolled during active disease.

Details on this clone: The CDR3 does not end in the conserved phenylalanine or tryptophan, so this is likely a read error. Because the CDR3's place on the DNA is in doubt, the DNA is left out and the CDR3 is given as listed by TCRdb. The V call is TRBV11-3, the J call TRBJ1-6; the table gives TRBD1 as D, unverified against the DNA. The CDR3 numbers 8 amino acids, ends counted. CDR1 is SGHNT, CDR2 YENEEA, per germline. CDR3 loop: CASSLNRG.

The gene calls are TRBV6-4 and TRBJ2-1; D possibly corresponds to TRBD2 (6 bases). Germline CDR1 is MRHNA and CDR2 is SNTAGT. V was shortened by 4 bases and J by 5 bases, with 12 bases between the two germline ends. The CDR3 has 14 amino acids. CDR3 sequence: CASSAGLGNNEQFF. The CDR3 DNA sequence: TGTGCCAGCAGTGCGGGACTCGGGAACAATGAGCAGTTCTTC.

The chain links TRBV19 to TRBJ1-3, with no clear D. Germline assignment: CDR1 LNHDA and CDR2 SQIVND (reference sequence). The CDR3 loop spans 14 amino acids. V lost 7 bases, J lost 5 bases, and 15 bases lay in between. CDR3 coding DNA: TGTGCCAGTAATGGAGGCAGACAACGAAACACCATATATTTT. Amino acid sequence: CASNGGRQRNTIYF.

This chain connects TRBV5-1 to TRBJ1-5; 9 nucleotides agree with TRBD1. This CDR3 is 14 amino acids long. Trimming at V came to 3 bases and at J to 4 bases, leaving 2 bases not matched to a gene. The germline V gene has CDR1 SGHRS and CDR2 YFSETQ. Written as DNA, the CDR3 is TGCGCCAGCAGCTCGGGACAGGGTAATCAGCCCCAGCATTTT. Translating it yields CASSSGQGNQPQHF.

The chain joins TRBV30 to TRBJ1-3; D unresolved. V was clipped by 5 bases and J by 0 bases, with 5 bases between them. CDR1 and CDR2 (germline): GTSNPN, SVGIG (reference sequence). The CDR3 length is 12 residues. The CDR3 spells CAWGNSGNTIYF. CDR3 bases: TGTGCCTGGGGTAACTCTGGAAACACCATATATTTT. Using reference TRBV30 and TRBJ1-3 for the parts outside the CDR3, the full variable domain is SQTIHQWPATLVQPVGSPLSLECTVEGTSNPNLYWYRQAAGRGLQLLFYSVGIGQISSEVPQNLSASRPQDRQFILSSKKLLLSDSGFYLCAWGNSGNTIYFGEGSWLTVV.